This T cell receptor (beta chain) was found in a study of shared clonotypes between healthy human individuals. Study-level information: Per donor, CD8 memory used one plate, CD8 naive used two, CD4 memory used three and CD4 naive used three.

CD45RO-negative, CCR7-positively selected cells formed the naive CD8 fraction, excluding terminally differentiated effector memory CD45RA+ cells. Study results and limitations: Tissues were not sampled, only blood, and their repertoires likely differ. Generation of non-shared clonotypes was less probable than generation of clonotypes shared by all four donors.

V shed 6 bases and J shed 4 bases, with 19 bases lying between them. CDR3 length: 15 residues. Germline loops: CDR1 GTSNPN, CDR2 SVGIG (reference sequence). This clone occurred once. What it recognizes is unknown. The assay used deep level. Data came from immunoSEQ multiplex PCR; TCRdb stores just in-frame clones and leaves some out. The sample lists roughly 2 million clones, around 96% occurring once. Material: naive CD8+ T cells sorted from blood. The receptor was isolated from a young man in good health. This rearrangement joins TRBV30 to TRBJ2-1; possibly TRBD1 for D (7 bases). The CDR3, as DNA: TGTGCCTGTTCCACCAGGGGGGCACTTTACAATGAGCAGTTCTTC. Translating gives CACSTRGALYNEQFF. Drawing the rest from reference TRBV30 and TRBJ2-1, the complete variable domain is SQTIHQWPATLVQPVGSPLSLECTVEGTSNPNLYWYRQAAGRGLQLLFYSVGIGQISSEVPQNLSASRPQDRQFILSSKKLLLSDSGFYLCACSTRGALYNEQFFGPGTRLTVL.